The T cell receptor beta chain under discussion was sequenced for a study of neurological immune-mediated disorders. The CDR3 length is 16 residues. The germline gives CDR1 MNHEY, CDR2 SVGEGT. The V and J ends lost 4 bases and 0 bases respectively, with 15 bases between them. In TCRdb, the 5' RACE reads were re-called with MiXCR into one record per CDR3 protein. The sample lists 77,000 or so distinct CDR3 sequences; around 9.9% were seen once. The specimen sequenced was PBMCs. The V call is TRBV6-2 or TRBV6-3, the J call TRBJ1-1; no definite D call. This TCR derives from a man aged 45-65 years in good health. DNA of the CDR3: TGTGCCAGCAGTTTCAGCATGGTCCTTGTGAACACTGAAGCTTTCTTT. It yields the protein CASSFSMVLVNTEAFF.